This T cell receptor (beta chain) derives from a study of T cell repertoires in cytomegalovirus infection. Background on the study: Selected CMV epitopes included recently identified HLA-C-restricted ones as well as well-studied HLA-B-restricted ones. In public TCR beta signatures, there were indications of both CMV infection and matching HLA type. Study conclusions and caveats: CMV carriers with the relevant HLA were identified by cumulative public TCR beta family frequency. CMV-specific HLA-C-restricted TCR beta clonotypes dominated the ex vivo response.

This clonotype was recorded a few times. Its target is not known. TCRdb used MiXCR to reprocess the reads, holding one entry per CDR3 protein. The sample contains 450,000 to 600,000 distinct CDR3 sequences, roughly a third of which appear only once. Sample: cultured PBMCs, taken from culture after CMV antigen stimulation. The receptor's source is a human donor in good health (CMV status not recorded). Some clones in this sample may be carry-over from other donors' samples.

The CDR3 spells CASSQGQISGQPQHF. The CDR3 bases are TGTGCCAGCAGCCAAGGACAGATTAGCGGTCAGCCCCAGCATTTT. V and J are TRBV6-6 and TRBJ1-5; D perhaps matches TRBD1 (6 bases). CDR3 length: 15 amino acids. The germline V and J ends were trimmed by 6 bases and 6 bases, with 18 bases remaining between them. Germline CDR1 and CDR2: MNHNY and SVGAGI (reference sequence).